The following is a T cell receptor beta chain sequence with its context. Its cognate antigen is unknown. This likely comes from a read error, as the CDR3 has no conserved phenylalanine or tryptophan at its end. The sample comes from a study of CD8+CD57+ T cells in acquired aplastic anemia. Study-level background: Sorted cells (CD4+ and CD8+) yielded DNA amounts that averaged around 3.1 ug.

Genomic DNA was employed as the template in profiling TCR beta VDJ and CDR3. Using its own MiXCR run on the reads, TCRdb lists one record per CDR3 protein. The sample carries about 470,000 distinct CDR3 sequences, around 30% recorded once. By flow cytometry, patients selected for sequencing had shown an expansion of CD8+CD57+ cells. Study results and caveats: The same twenty-nine CD8+ CDR3 sequences occurred in patients and in controls.

Losses at the gene ends were 0 bases for V and 2 bases for J; bases not matched to a gene: 14. CDR3 size: 18 residues. Germline V gene data show CDR1 as DFQATT and CDR2 as SNEGSKA (reference sequence). The TCR originated in a human donor with aplastic anemia. What was sequenced was sorted CD4+, CD8+, or CD8+CD57+ T cells (not recorded which) from PBMCs. The chain carries TRBV20-1 and TRBJ2-5, with 8 bases fitting TRBD2. The CDR3 DNA follows: TGCAGTGCTAGAGATGACACAGGGCGGGAGGCAGATCAAGAGACCCAGTACCTC. Translated: CSARDDTGREADQETQYL.